These 13 T cell receptor beta chains share one sample of origin, sequenced in a study of T cell changes during pregnancy in multiple sclerosis. Clones were sequenced by immunoSEQ multiplex PCR, and TCRdb holds only the in-frame ones, with some missing. The repertoire consists of fewer than 85,000 clones, with roughly 93% occurring once and the leading ten covering more than 2.5%. The sample in question was peripheral blood, obtained in the second trimester of pregnancy. These receptors came from a female donor with multiple sclerosis, enrolled in a pregnancy study.

This chain uses TRBV10-3 with TRBJ1-1, with TRBD1 matching 11 bases. The trim removed 6 bases at V and 5 bases at J, leaving 5 bases unmatched. The V gene's germline CDR1 is ENHRY and CDR2 SYGVKD. This CDR3 is built from 14 residues. The CDR3 here is CAIRSDRGLTEAFF. The CDR3 DNA sequence: TGTGCCATCAGATCGGACAGGGGGCTTACTGAAGCTTTCTTT.

The rearrangement links TRBV2 to TRBJ2-7; TRBD1 matches at 8 bases. Unmatched junction bases numbered 7, after V lost 8 bases and J lost 1 base. Germline CDR1 is SNHLY and CDR2 is FYNNEI. The CDR3 is 14 residues long. The CDR3: CASSRQGSSYEQYF. The CDR3 region has the DNA TGTGCCAGCTCCAGACAGGGGTCTTCCTACGAGCAGTACTTC.

This chain links TRBV21-1 with TRBJ1-2. TRBV21-1 is a listed pseudogene. This CDR3 region has 13 residues. CDR3 nucleotides: TGTGCCAGCAGCGTAGAGGGAAACTATGGCTACACCTTC. Amino acid sequence: CASSVEGNYGYTF.

The CDR3 is CAWSVSGYPYEQYF. DNA for the CDR3: TGTGCCTGGAGTGTCAGCGGGTACCCCTACGAGCAGTACTTC. The J gene is TRBJ2-7, the V gene TRBV30; tentative D call: TRBD2 (6 bases). Looked up from germline, CDR1 is GTSNPN and CDR2 is SVGIG (reference sequence). This CDR3 comprises 14 residues. The V gene lost 0 bases and the J gene lost 2 bases, with 11 bases spanning the gap.

In its sample, this clone was seen once. The V and J genes are TRBV29-1 and TRBJ1-1, with D hard to call. Germline CDR1 and CDR2: SQVTM and ANQGSEA. V was shortened by 7 bases and J by 1 base, with 13 bases between the two germline ends. CDR3 length: 13 residues. The CDR3, as DNA: TGCAGCGCCTCGGGAGGGCCGAACACTGAAGCTTTCTTT. Translated, it gives CSASGGPNTEAFF.

V is TRBV27 and J is TRBJ2-2; the D gene is possibly TRBD2 (6 bases). Per the germline V gene, CDR1 is MNHEY and CDR2 is SMNVEV (reference sequence). CDR3 length equals 14 residues. Trimming removed 3 bases from V and 8 bases from J, with 13 bases in between. The CDR3 loop reads CASSFGGAGGELFF. The CDR3 DNA follows: TGTGCCAGCAGTTTTGGCGGGGCCGGGGGGGAGCTGTTTTTT.

The V gene is TRBV9, the J gene TRBJ2-1; 7 bases map to TRBD2. The CDR3 has 13 residues. Germline V CDR1 and CDR2: SGDLS, YYNGEE. J was trimmed by 7 bases and V by 6 bases; bases with no gene match: 7. The CDR3 protein is CASNPGGANEQFF. The CDR3 region has the DNA TGTGCCAGCAACCCGGGGGGAGCTAATGAGCAGTTCTTC.

This clone has only a few counts. V is TRBV5-4 and J is TRBJ1-1; 8 positions match TRBD1. The V gene's germline CDR1 is SGHNT and CDR2 YYREEE (reference sequence). The ends lost 3 bases at V and 1 base at J; junction bases unmatched: 14. There are 18 residues in the CDR3. The CDR3 reads CASSSGSRTGTRNTEAFF. The CDR3 nucleotides are TGTGCCAGCAGCTCGGGATCACGGACAGGGACTCGGAACACTGAAGCTTTCTTT.

The chain recombines TRBV7-9 with TRBJ1-2, with D uncertain. Trimming removed 1 base at V and 5 bases at J, with 14 bases between. Germline V gene data show CDR1 as SEHNR and CDR2 as FQNEAQ (reference sequence). The CDR3 extends over 15 amino acids. In DNA, the CDR3 is TGTGCCAGCAGCTTAGAAGTTGGGCTTGGGTATGGCTACACCTTC. Its translation: CASSLEVGLGYGYTF.

A single count supports this clone. CDR3: CASSAGTSGYNNEQFF. In nucleotides, the CDR3 is TGTGCCAGTAGTGCAGGGACTAGCGGTTACAACAATGAGCAGTTCTTC. The chain employs TRBV19 and TRBJ2-1; 11 bases fit TRBD2. V trimming: 5 bases; J trimming: 5 bases; junction bases outside the gene matches: 8. This CDR3 spans 16 amino acids. The germline V gene has CDR1 LNHDA and CDR2 SQIVND (reference sequence).

This clone was seen a single time. This rearrangement joins TRBV6-5 to TRBJ1-2, with 9 nucleotides matching TRBD1. Germline assignment: CDR1 MNHEY and CDR2 SVGAGI. With V trimmed by 4 bases and J by 7 bases, 10 bases remained unmatched. The CDR3 is made up of 15 amino acids. The CDR3 nucleotides are TGTGCCAGCAGTTCGGGGGGGACAGGGACTGGTGGCTACACCTTC. Protein product: CASSSGGTGTGGYTF.

The V and J genes are TRBV6-1 and TRBJ1-1; 9 bases line up with TRBD1. This CDR3 contains 12 residues. Trimming cost V 7 bases and J 5 bases; bases outside gene matches: 2. Germline CDR1 MNHNS, CDR2 SASEGT. This CDR3 is CASKQGATEAFF. The CDR3 DNA follows: TGTGCCAGCAAACAGGGGGCGACTGAAGCTTTCTTT.

This clone appeared a single time. The rearrangement uses TRBV14 and TRBJ1-1; TRBD1 is a possible D gene (5 bases). V lost 7 bases, J lost 0 bases, and 15 bases lay in between. The CDR3 totals 15 residues. The V gene's germline CDR1 is SGHDN and CDR2 FVKESK. CDR3: CASTVAGQVNTEAFF. CDR3 sequence (DNA): TGTGCCAGCACCGTCGCTGGACAAGTGAACACTGAAGCTTTCTTT.